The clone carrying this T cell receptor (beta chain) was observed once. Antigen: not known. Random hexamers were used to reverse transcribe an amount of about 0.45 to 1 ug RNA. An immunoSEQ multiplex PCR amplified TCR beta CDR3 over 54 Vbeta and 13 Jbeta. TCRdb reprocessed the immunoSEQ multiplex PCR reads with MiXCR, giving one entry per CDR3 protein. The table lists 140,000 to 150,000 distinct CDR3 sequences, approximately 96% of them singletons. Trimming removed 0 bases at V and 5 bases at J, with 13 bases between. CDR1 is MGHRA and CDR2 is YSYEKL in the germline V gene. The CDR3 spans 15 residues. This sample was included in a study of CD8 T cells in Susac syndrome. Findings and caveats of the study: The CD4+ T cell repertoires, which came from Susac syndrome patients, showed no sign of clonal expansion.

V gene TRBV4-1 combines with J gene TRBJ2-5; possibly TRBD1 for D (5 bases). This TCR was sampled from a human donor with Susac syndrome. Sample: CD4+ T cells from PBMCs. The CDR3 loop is CASSQDGWGDETQYF. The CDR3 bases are TGCGCCAGCAGCCAAGATGGGTGGGGCGACGAGACCCAGTACTTC.